This T cell receptor (beta chain) was recorded in a study of T cell responses to AZD1222 COVID-19 vaccine (dated by TCRdb to the early 2020s). As for the study more broadly: TCR sequencing covered more than 230 trial participants: 200 to 220 given two doses of AZD1222 and some 25 given two doses of MenACWY control vaccine. Enrollment into the trials was organized by age into subgroups of 18-55, 56-69 and 70-plus years, and those subgroups contained approximately 150, 30 and 60 TCR-sequenced participants, respectively.

The CDR3 regions of human TCRbeta chains were subjected to immunosequencing. Under the source paper's analysis protocol: Repertoire TCRs were checked for matches against a reference library of SARS-CoV-2-specific TCRs that had been generated using the MIRA antigen-specificity platform. Breadth meant the fraction of unique TCRs that were SARS-CoV-2-associated, whereas depth meant the fraction of total T cells that were SARS-CoV-2-associated. Using the MIRA data, each spike-specific TCR was mapped to the spike region that the TCR reacts to and placed in a CD4 or CD8 class. Log10-transformed breadth and depth values were compared by one-way ANOVA with Sidak's multiple comparisons tests. TCRdb retrieved this table from immuneACCESS and kept in-frame rearrangements only. Not all clones are present; in checked studies, unresolved V genes account for under half, and no reason is known for the remainder. That table furnishes V, J and clone size, whereas the DNA furnished D and trimming. The sample has about 130,000 clones on record, roughly 91% of them singletons. The ten biggest clones cover approximately 7% of the sample.

The time point label, as the study defines it: about 28 days (+/-7) after the second vaccine dose. AZD1222 recipients whose second dose came at about 4 weeks and those whose second dose came at about 12 weeks were combined into one group, since spike-specific TCR depth and breadth did not differ between the two schedules. Vaccinee samples came from UK trials COV001 and COV002, including a single-blind randomized controlled phase 2/3 trial of AZD1222 (ChAdOx1 nCoV-19) in healthy adults. For TCRbeta chain sequencing, PBMC samples from trial participants were taken at day 0 and at day 28 after the second dose. V is trimmed back by 5 bases and J by 5 bases, and the junction contains 6 bases that no gene match accounts for. CDR1 and CDR2 (MNHEY, SVGEGT) derive from the germline V gene. Its CDR3 holds 14 amino acids, cysteine through phenylalanine. Only CDR3 DNA remains: 42 bases, in frame from the first base.

Here is what the overall study found, with its caveats: Because no day 14 peak-response samples were available, the repertoires could be characterized only after the peak T cell response. Participants were mostly white British and included more females than males, and it was suggested by the authors that clonal diversity may have been underestimated. Spike-specific TCR breadth and depth rose significantly after two AZD1222 doses compared with day 0 and with MenACWY recipients. Conclusions about previously exposed vaccinees are limited, since just five or six AZD1222 recipients were seropositive for SARS-CoV-2 at baseline. The 56-69-year group was small, and its depth increase did not reach significance, likely because of low power. The whole spike protein was spanned by vaccine-associated CD4 TCRs, and dominant responses were seen in regions 160-218 and 743-854. Nearly half of unique spike-specific TCRs reportedly recognized epitopes outside regions mutated in the B.1.351 and B.1.1.7 variants.

As to this clone: Its antigen is not yet known. The input lacks base qualities; no much larger clone sits a single base away.

This TCR came from an adult who received the AZD1222 COVID-19 vaccine. The rearrangement joined TRBV6-2 or TRBV6-3 to TRBJ2-5; TRBD2 aligns with 9 central bases. Here the sequenced sample was peripheral blood, taken 28 days after the second AZD1222 dose. The CDR3 reads CASSGGTSFETQYF. The sequenced DNA is TGTGCCAGCAGTGGAGGGACTAGCTTCGAGACCCAGTACTTC.